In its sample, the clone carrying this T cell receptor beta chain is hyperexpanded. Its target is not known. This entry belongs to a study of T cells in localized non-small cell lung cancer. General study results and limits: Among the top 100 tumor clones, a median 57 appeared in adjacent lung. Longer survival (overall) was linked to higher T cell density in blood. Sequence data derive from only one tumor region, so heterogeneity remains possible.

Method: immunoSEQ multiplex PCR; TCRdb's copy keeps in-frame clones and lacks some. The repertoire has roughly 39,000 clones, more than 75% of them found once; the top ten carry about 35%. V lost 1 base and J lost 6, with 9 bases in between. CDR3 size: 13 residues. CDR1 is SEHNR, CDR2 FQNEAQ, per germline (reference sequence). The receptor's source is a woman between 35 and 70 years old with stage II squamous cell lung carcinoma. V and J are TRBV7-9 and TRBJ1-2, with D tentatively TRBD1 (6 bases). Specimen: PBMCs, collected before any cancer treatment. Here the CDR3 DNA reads TGTGCCAGCAGCTTAGGGGCAGGGGATGGCTACACCTTC. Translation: CASSLGAGDGYTF.